The 21 T cell receptor beta chains presented below share a single source sample, sequenced in a study of blood T cells in healthy people across ages. Alongside a J-beta primer mix, a sample-barcoded 5' primer served in a second PCR lasting roughly 6 to 11 cycles. TCRdb redid the calling of the 5' RACE reads with MiXCR, one entry per CDR3 protein. The repertoire includes about 400,000 distinct CDR3 sequences, roughly half of them detected once, and 51% sits in the top ten. The source material was blood. The receptors were sampled from a man between 60 and 70 years old in good health.

The chain links TRBV20-1 to TRBJ2-3; D is unresolved. The CDR3 is 13 amino acids. Germline V gene sequence: CDR1 DFQATT, CDR2 SNEGSKA (reference sequence). The CDR3, as DNA: TGCAGCCTAGTGGGCGGATTCACAGATACGCAGTATTTT. This codes for CSLVGGFTDTQYF.

The V and J genes are TRBV7-2 and TRBJ2-1, with D possibly matching TRBD2 (5 bases). CDR1 and CDR2 (germline): SGHTA, FQGNSA. Trimming removed 5 bases at V and 4 bases at J, with 12 bases between. The CDR3 spans 14 residues. The CDR3 DNA is TGTGCCAGCAGCCTACTAGGCGGATACAATGAGCAGTTCTTC. Translation gives CASSLLGGYNEQFF.

The V gene is TRBV20-1, the J gene TRBJ1-2, with 8 nucleotides matching TRBD1. The CDR3 contains 14 residues. The germline CDR1 and CDR2 sequences are DFQATT and SNEGSKA (reference sequence). V trimming: 6 bases; J trimming: 6 bases; junction bases outside the gene matches: 12. The CDR3 DNA is TGCAGTGCGCCGACCCCGGGACAGGTTAATGGCTACACCTTC. Encoded protein: CSAPTPGQVNGYTF.

This clonotype came up a few times. This chain connects TRBV5-1 to TRBJ2-4; perhaps TRBD2 as D (6 bases). The DNA end lines up better with TRBJ2-7; the J call may be wrong. Germline CDR1 SGHRS, CDR2 YFSETQ. This CDR3 region has 11 residues. In nucleotides, the CDR3 is TGCGCCAGCAGCCGGGGGAGCGAGCAGTACTTC. Its protein product is CASSRGSEQYF.

V is TRBV5-1 and J is TRBJ1-1; D gene unclear. V was shortened by 3 bases and J by 2 bases, with 11 bases between the two germline ends. Germline CDR1 SGHRS, CDR2 YFSETQ. The CDR3 consists of 14 residues. The CDR3 DNA reads TGCGCCAGCAGCTCCCTACCCGGCAACACTGAAGCTTTCTTT. The encoded protein is CASSSLPGNTEAFF.

This chain connects TRBV12-3 or TRBV12-4 to TRBJ1-2, with D perhaps matching TRBD1 (6 bases). The CDR3 has 13 residues. With 2 bases removed from V and 7 bases from J, the gap between germline ends came to 11 bases. CDR3 coding DNA: TGTGCCAGCAGTTTACAGGGGAGGAGTGGCTACACCTTC. It is translated as CASSLQGRSGYTF.

The rearrangement links TRBV20-1 to TRBJ2-7; no definite D call. V lost 4 bases, J lost 2 bases, and 18 bases lay in between. This CDR3 contains 15 residues. Germline V gene sequence: CDR1 DFQATT, CDR2 SNEGSKA (reference sequence). The CDR3 nucleotides are TGCAGTGCTACCCGATCGGACGGATCCCCCTACGAGCAGTACTTC. Translating it yields CSATRSDGSPYEQYF.

Points on this clonotype: Being one base from a much bigger clone, this may be a read error. V gene TRBV20-1 combines with J gene TRBJ2-7; no clear D gene. The J call may not be correct, given that the DNA end is closer to TRBJ2-5. Germline CDR1 is DFQATT and CDR2 is SNEGSKA (reference sequence). There are 12 residues in the CDR3. CDR3 amino acids: CSARAGTLTQYF. In nucleotides, the CDR3 is TGCAGTGCTAGGGCCGGAACGTTGACCCAGTACTTC.

The chain has TRBV4-2 and TRBJ2-5, with D maybe TRBD1 (5 bases). The germline CDR1 and CDR2 sequences are LGHNA and YNFKEQ. CDR3 length equals 12 residues. Trimming took 2 bases from V and 7 from J, leaving 8 bases between them. CDR3 nucleotide sequence: TGTGCCAGCAGCCAATCTACAGGGACCCAGTACTTC. Its translation: CASSQSTGTQYF.

This CDR3 is CASSQADSGTGTYEQYF. Here the CDR3 DNA reads TGTGCCAGCAGCCAGGCTGATTCCGGGACAGGTACCTACGAGCAGTACTTC. The chain has TRBV4-2 and TRBJ2-7; TRBD1 aligns across 8 bases. V lost 3 bases and J lost 2; bases outside the gene matches: 12. Per germline, CDR1 LGHNA and CDR2 YNFKEQ. CDR3 size: 17 residues.

The genes are TRBV5-1 and TRBJ2-1; 7 nucleotides agree with TRBD1. The CDR3 totals 14 residues. J was trimmed by 8 bases and V by 0 bases; bases with no gene match: 5. CDR1 is SGHRS and CDR2 is YFSETQ in the germline V gene. The CDR3 region is CASSLGQGMDEQFF. The CDR3 nucleotides are TGCGCCAGCAGCTTGGGACAGGGTATGGATGAGCAGTTCTTC.

The gene calls are TRBV5-1 and TRBJ2-3; D is perhaps TRBD1 or TRBD2 (5 bases each). V was clipped by 2 bases and J by 2 bases, with 9 bases between them. The CDR3 is made up of 14 amino acids. Germline V lookup: CDR1 SGHRS, CDR2 YFSETQ. The CDR3 DNA sequence: TGCGCCAGCAGCTTTGGGGACGCCACAGATACGCAGTATTTT. It is translated as CASSFGDATDTQYF.

The table lists this clonotype with many counts. V gene TRBV6-6 combines with J gene TRBJ1-1; TRBD1 is a possible D gene (6 bases). The CDR3 is made up of 13 amino acids. Per germline, CDR1 MNHNY and CDR2 SVGAGI (reference sequence). Trimming took off 5 bases at V and 7 bases at J, with 14 bases between the two ends. CDR3 in DNA: TGTGCCAGCAGTAGCTATGGACAGAATGAAGCTTTCTTT. It encodes CASSSYGQNEAFF.

About this clonotype: This could be a read error, since a much larger clone is one nucleotide away. V and J are TRBV29-1 and TRBJ2-7; unclear D gene. Germline CDR1 reads SQVTM; CDR2 reads ANQGSEA. Trimming pared 8 bases from V and 4 bases from J, leaving 9 bases between. CDR3 length: 10 amino acids. CDR3 sequence reads: CSIGDYEQYF. CDR3 nucleotide sequence: TGCAGCATTGGGGATTACGAGCAGTACTTC.

There are a few counts of this clonotype. The chain couples TRBV5-1 to TRBJ2-7, with a weak D call TRBD2 (7 bases). The V gene's germline CDR1 is SGHRS and CDR2 YFSETQ. Trimming cost V 2 bases and J 0 bases, with 9 bases left between them. There are 14 residues in the CDR3. Here the CDR3 reads CASSLGGDSYEQYF. The CDR3 nucleotides read TGCGCCAGCAGCTTAGGGGGGGACTCCTACGAGCAGTACTTC.

The V call is TRBV20-1, the J call TRBJ2-3; tentative D call: TRBD1 (6 bases). This CDR3 contains 13 residues. The V gene lost 6 bases and the J gene lost 6 bases, with 16 bases spanning the gap. CDR1 DFQATT and CDR2 SNEGSKA come from the germline V gene (reference sequence). Here the CDR3 reads CSADDRQADTQYF. CDR3 sequence (DNA): TGCAGTGCCGACGATCGACAGGCGGATACGCAGTATTTT.

V is TRBV24-1 and J is TRBJ2-1, with D tentatively TRBD1 (6 bases). Germline V gene sequence: CDR1 KGHDR, CDR2 SFDVKD. The CDR3 consists of 12 residues. Between the trimmed V and J ends, which lost 3 bases and 10 bases, there was a span of 9 bases. As DNA, the CDR3 is TGTGCCACCAGTGATGCCACAGGGGAGCAGTTCTTC. Translating gives CATSDATGEQFF.

This chain joins TRBV3-1 and TRBJ2-1; no clear D gene. The CDR3 totals 17 residues. V was shortened by 5 bases and J by 2 bases, with 19 bases between the two germline ends. Germline V gene data show CDR1 as LGHDT and CDR2 as YNNKEL (reference sequence). This CDR3 is CASSGSTTQSPYNEQFF. The CDR3 bases are TGTGCCAGCAGCGGCAGTACTACACAAAGCCCCTACAATGAGCAGTTCTTC.

This chain links TRBV12-3 or TRBV12-4 with TRBJ2-5, with 10 nucleotides matching TRBD1. This CDR3 spans 16 amino acids. J was trimmed by 4 bases and V by 6 bases; bases with no gene match: 11. The CDR3 DNA follows: TGTGCCAGCAGCCCGACAGGGGGCTGGTCTGGAGAGACCCAGTACTTC. Translating gives CASSPTGGWSGETQYF.

This clonotype was seen just once. The rearrangement links TRBV7-2 to TRBJ2-3; 10 bases line up with TRBD2. There are 16 residues in the CDR3. V shed 5 bases, J shed 2 bases, and the junction held 7 bases outside the gene matches. Germline V CDR1 and CDR2: SGHTA, FQGNSA. The DNA for the CDR3 is TGTGCCAGCAGCCGAACACTAGCGGGACTCACAGATACGCAGTATTTT. Amino acid sequence: CASSRTLAGLTDTQYF.

The chain recombines TRBV6-2 or TRBV6-3 with TRBJ2-1; 7 bases match TRBD2. Per germline, CDR1 MNHEY and CDR2 SVGEGT. The CDR3 consists of 11 residues. Trimming removed 7 bases from V and 10 bases from J; junction bases left unmatched: 4. DNA for the CDR3: TGTGCCAGCACCAAAGCGGGGGAGCAGTTCTTC. Amino acids: CASTKAGEQFF.